This TCR beta chain was observed in a study of T cells in tumors after PD-1 blockade. TCRdb keeps only in-frame clones here, not all; method: immunoSEQ multiplex PCR. The table lists around 60,000 clones, over 75% of them singletons. Template: tumor biopsy or peripheral blood genomic DNA, roughly 616-6,500 ng per sample. CDR1 MGHRA and CDR2 YSYEKL come from the germline V gene. V lost 1 base to trimming and J lost 6 bases; unmatched junction nucleotides: 7. CDR3 length equals 17 residues. This clonotype originated in a human donor with basal cell carcinoma. The material sequenced was PBMCs, taken before anti-PD-1 treatment. The V gene is TRBV4-1, the J gene TRBJ2-3; 13 nucleotides match TRBD2. CDR3 residues: CASSQVTSGGAVDTQYF. The CDR3 DNA reads TGCGCCAGCAGCCAAGTTACTAGCGGGGGGGCCGTGGATACGCAGTATTTT.